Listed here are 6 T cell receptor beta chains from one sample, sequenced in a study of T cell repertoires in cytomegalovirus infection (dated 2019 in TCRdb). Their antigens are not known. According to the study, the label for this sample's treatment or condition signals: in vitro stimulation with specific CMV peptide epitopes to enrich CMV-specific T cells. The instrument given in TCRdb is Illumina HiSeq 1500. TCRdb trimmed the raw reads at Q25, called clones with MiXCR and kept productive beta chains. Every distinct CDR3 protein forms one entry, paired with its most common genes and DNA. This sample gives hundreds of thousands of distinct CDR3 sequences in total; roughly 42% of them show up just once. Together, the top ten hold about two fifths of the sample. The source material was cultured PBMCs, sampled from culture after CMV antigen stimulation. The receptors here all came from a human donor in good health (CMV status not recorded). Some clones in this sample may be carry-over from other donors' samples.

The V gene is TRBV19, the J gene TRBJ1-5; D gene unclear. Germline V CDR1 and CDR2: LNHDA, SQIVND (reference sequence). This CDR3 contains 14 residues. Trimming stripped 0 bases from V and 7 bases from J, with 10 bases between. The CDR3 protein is CASSIDGVLQPQHF. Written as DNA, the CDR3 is TGTGCCAGTAGTATAGATGGGGTATTACAGCCCCAGCATTTT.

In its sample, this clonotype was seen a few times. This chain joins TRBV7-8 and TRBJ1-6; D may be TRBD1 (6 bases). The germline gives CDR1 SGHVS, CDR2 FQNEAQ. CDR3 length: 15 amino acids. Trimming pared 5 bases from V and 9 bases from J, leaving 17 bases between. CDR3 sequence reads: CASSLRTVSGSPLHF. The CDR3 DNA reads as TGTGCCAGCAGCCTCAGGACAGTTAGCGGTTCACCCCTCCACTTT.

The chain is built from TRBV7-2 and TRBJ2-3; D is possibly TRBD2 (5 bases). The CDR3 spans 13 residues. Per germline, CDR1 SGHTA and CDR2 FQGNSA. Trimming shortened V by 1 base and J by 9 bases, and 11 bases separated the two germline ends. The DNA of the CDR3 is TGTGCCAGCAGCTTAGGGTGGGCGGGCACGCAGTATTTT. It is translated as CASSLGWAGTQYF.

The CDR3, as DNA: TGCGCCAGCAGCCGCGGACTAGCGGGGGCCCGACAGTATTTT. This translates into CASSRGLAGARQYF. This sequence joins TRBV5-1 and TRBJ2-3; 13 bases fit TRBD2. V was clipped by 4 bases and J by 12 bases; unmatched bases: 8. Germline values: CDR1 SGHRS, CDR2 YFSETQ. The CDR3 is made up of 14 amino acids. The variable domain in full, completed from reference TRBV5-1 and TRBJ2-3, reads KAGVTQTPRYLIKTRGQQVTLSCSPISGHRSVSWYQQTPGQGLQFLFEYFSETQRNKGNFPGRFSGRQFSNSRSEMNVSTLELGDSALYLCASSRGLAGARQYFGPGTRLTVL.

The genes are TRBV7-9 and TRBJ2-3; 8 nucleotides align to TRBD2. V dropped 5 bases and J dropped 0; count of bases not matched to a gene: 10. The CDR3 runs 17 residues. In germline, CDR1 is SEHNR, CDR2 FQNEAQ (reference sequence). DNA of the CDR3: TGTGCCAGCAGCCCCCGGGGGGGGACCTCTAGCACAGATACGCAGTATTTT. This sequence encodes CASSPRGGTSSTDTQYF. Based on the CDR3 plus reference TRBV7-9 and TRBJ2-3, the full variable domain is DTGVSQNPRHKITKRGQNVTFRCDPISEHNRLYWYRQTLGQGPEFLTYFQNEAQLEKSRLLSDRFSAERPKGSFSTLEIQRTEQGDSAMYLCASSPRGGTSSTDTQYFGPGTRLTVL.

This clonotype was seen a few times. The CDR3 sequence: CASSFGTSGRTLYNEQFF. The CDR3 DNA sequence: TGTGCCAGCAGCTTCGGGACTAGCGGGAGGACCCTATACAATGAGCAGTTCTTC. The chain carries TRBV11-2 and TRBJ2-1; 15 positions match TRBD2. The CDR3 length is 18 residues. CDR1 is SGHAT and CDR2 is FQNNGV in the germline V gene. Losses at the gene ends were 3 bases for V and 4 bases for J; bases not matched to a gene: 7.